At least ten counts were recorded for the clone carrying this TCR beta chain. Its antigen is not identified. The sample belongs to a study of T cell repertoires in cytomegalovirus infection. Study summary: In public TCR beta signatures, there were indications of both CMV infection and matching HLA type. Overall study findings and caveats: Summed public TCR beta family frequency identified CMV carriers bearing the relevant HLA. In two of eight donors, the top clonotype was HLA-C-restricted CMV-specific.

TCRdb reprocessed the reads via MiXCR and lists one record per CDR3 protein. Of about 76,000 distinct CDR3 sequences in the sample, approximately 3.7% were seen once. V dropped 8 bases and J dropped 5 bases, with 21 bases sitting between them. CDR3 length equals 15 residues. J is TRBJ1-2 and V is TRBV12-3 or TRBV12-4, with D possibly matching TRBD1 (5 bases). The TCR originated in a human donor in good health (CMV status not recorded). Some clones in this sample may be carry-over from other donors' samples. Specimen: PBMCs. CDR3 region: CASCIRGREEYGYTF. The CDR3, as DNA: TGTGCCAGCTGCATTCGGGGCAGGGAGGAATATGGCTACACCTTC.